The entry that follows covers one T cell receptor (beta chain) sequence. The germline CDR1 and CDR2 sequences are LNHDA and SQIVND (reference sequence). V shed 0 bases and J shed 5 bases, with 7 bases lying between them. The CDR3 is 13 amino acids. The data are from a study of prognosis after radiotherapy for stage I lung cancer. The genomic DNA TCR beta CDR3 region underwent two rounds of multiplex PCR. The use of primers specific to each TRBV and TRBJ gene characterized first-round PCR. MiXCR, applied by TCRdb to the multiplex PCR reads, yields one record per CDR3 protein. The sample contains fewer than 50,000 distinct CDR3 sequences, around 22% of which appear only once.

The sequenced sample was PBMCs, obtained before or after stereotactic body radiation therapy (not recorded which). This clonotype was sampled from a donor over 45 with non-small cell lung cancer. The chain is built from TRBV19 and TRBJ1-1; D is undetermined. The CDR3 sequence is CASSIDRETEAFF. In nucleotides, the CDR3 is TGTGCCAGTAGTATAGATCGGGAAACTGAAGCTTTCTTT.